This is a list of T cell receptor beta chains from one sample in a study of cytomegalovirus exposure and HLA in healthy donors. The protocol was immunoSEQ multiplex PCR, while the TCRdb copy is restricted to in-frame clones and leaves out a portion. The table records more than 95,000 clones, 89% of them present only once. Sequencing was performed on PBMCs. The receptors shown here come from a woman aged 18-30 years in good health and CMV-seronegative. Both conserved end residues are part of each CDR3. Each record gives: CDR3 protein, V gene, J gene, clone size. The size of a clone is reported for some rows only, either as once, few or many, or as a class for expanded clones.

CDR3 protein: CASSLIWTGGSGELFF
V gene: TRBV11-2
J gene: TRBJ2-2
clone size: -

CDR3 protein: CAWSRGGNTIYF
V gene: TRBV30
J gene: TRBJ1-3
clone size: -

CDR3 protein: CASSLTSGGATNTGELFF
V gene: TRBV5-1
J gene: TRBJ2-2
clone size: -

CDR3 protein: CASSQEYSHNEQFF
V gene: TRBV4-2
J gene: TRBJ2-1
clone size: -

CDR3 protein: CASSQGRRSGPHNEQFF
V gene: TRBV4-1
J gene: TRBJ2-1
clone size: -

CDR3 protein: CASSARGAWSNEQFF
V gene: TRBV9
J gene: TRBJ2-1
clone size: -

CDR3 protein: CATSSRTPGVSEQYF
V gene: TRBV15
J gene: TRBJ2-7
clone size: -

CDR3 protein: CASSLAGNSNQPQHF
V gene: TRBV5-1
J gene: TRBJ1-5
clone size: -

CDR3 protein: CASRPRSKTGLSYEQYF
V gene: TRBV11-2
J gene: TRBJ2-7
clone size: -

CDR3 protein: CASSPEWGSTEAFF
V gene: TRBV18
J gene: TRBJ1-1
clone size: -

CDR3 protein: CASSLPGQGLNNEQFF
V gene: TRBV28
J gene: TRBJ2-1
clone size: -

CDR3 protein: CACLQDYGQGGYTF
V gene: TRBV2
J gene: TRBJ1-2
clone size: few

CDR3 protein: CASRVPGQGSEKLFF
V gene: TRBV27
J gene: TRBJ1-4
clone size: -

CDR3 protein: CSAYRGLGSNEKLFF
V gene: TRBV29-1
J gene: TRBJ1-4
clone size: -

CDR3 protein: CATSLTGDQPQHF
V gene: TRBV15
J gene: TRBJ1-5
clone size: -

CDR3 protein: CASSEYPQGVYGYTF
V gene: TRBV6-1
J gene: TRBJ1-2
clone size: -

CDR3 protein: CASSSGTGTNEAFF
V gene: TRBV28
J gene: TRBJ1-1
clone size: -

CDR3 protein: CASSDDLGTRNQPQHF
V gene: TRBV6-1
J gene: TRBJ1-5
clone size: -

CDR3 protein: CASIIGGQGAFF
V gene: TRBV28
J gene: TRBJ1-1
clone size: -

CDR3 protein: CASSLALAETQYF
V gene: TRBV7-9
J gene: TRBJ2-5
clone size: -

CDR3 protein: CASSSSGTANTEAFF
V gene: TRBV7-8
J gene: TRBJ1-1
clone size: few

CDR3 protein: CASSLTGQGTEAFF
V gene: TRBV28
J gene: TRBJ1-1
clone size: once

CDR3 protein: CASSSDALSGAANEQFF
V gene: TRBV25-1
J gene: TRBJ2-1
clone size: -

CDR3 protein: CASSESGVDGSF
V gene: TRBV6-1
J gene: TRBJ1-3
clone size: -

CDR3 protein: CASGPGTAGEFF
V gene: TRBV10-1
J gene: TRBJ2-1
clone size: -

CDR3 protein: CAWSAPPRLAVTYEQYF
V gene: TRBV30
J gene: TRBJ2-7
clone size: -

CDR3 protein: CASRQVAYEQYF
V gene: TRBV18
J gene: TRBJ2-7
clone size: once

CDR3 protein: CASSQDRTGGGEKLFF
V gene: TRBV4-1
J gene: TRBJ1-4
clone size: -

CDR3 protein: CASSGGTGNPEAFF
V gene: TRBV2
J gene: TRBJ1-1
clone size: -

CDR3 protein: CASSGTGSPYTEAFF
V gene: TRBV2
J gene: TRBJ1-1
clone size: -

CDR3 protein: CAWRLTFRRDNYGYTF
V gene: TRBV30
J gene: TRBJ1-2
clone size: -

CDR3 protein: CASSGSRTSGPSEQYF
V gene: TRBV10-1
J gene: TRBJ2-7
clone size: few

CDR3 protein: CASRREREGPNEQFF
V gene: TRBV6-6
J gene: TRBJ2-1
clone size: -

CDR3 protein: CASSQDRGGLFAAEKLFF
V gene: TRBV5-4
J gene: TRBJ1-4
clone size: once

CDR3 protein: CASSMEGRGELFF
V gene: TRBV19
J gene: TRBJ2-2
clone size: once

CDR3 protein: CARSGLAGPRITDTQYF
V gene: TRBV2
J gene: TRBJ2-3
clone size: -

CDR3 protein: CASSFAGAYGYTF
V gene: TRBV28
J gene: TRBJ1-2
clone size: -

CDR3 protein: CASSPKNGNGYEQYF
V gene: TRBV27
J gene: TRBJ2-7
clone size: -

CDR3 protein: CASSAHESANTGELFF
V gene: TRBV9
J gene: TRBJ2-2
clone size: -

CDR3 protein: CASSVTSGGSYNEQFF
V gene: TRBV2
J gene: TRBJ2-1
clone size: once

CDR3 protein: CASSIGGTTNEKLFF
V gene: TRBV5-5
J gene: TRBJ1-4
clone size: -

CDR3 protein: CASSLGLAEVFSYNEQFF
V gene: TRBV7-6
J gene: TRBJ2-1
clone size: -

CDR3 protein: CAWSRAAAQYF
V gene: TRBV30
J gene: TRBJ2-5
clone size: -

CDR3 protein: CASSSFGGATLSGNTIYF
V gene: TRBV7-9
J gene: TRBJ1-3
clone size: -

CDR3 protein: CASSSWEYSYEQYF
V gene: TRBV6-5
J gene: TRBJ2-7
clone size: once

CDR3 protein: CASREQGYTEAFF
V gene: TRBV6-5
J gene: TRBJ1-1
clone size: -

CDR3 protein: CAWSSGTGLRANYGYTF
V gene: TRBV30
J gene: TRBJ1-2
clone size: -

CDR3 protein: CASSLRDSPNQPQHF
V gene: TRBV28
J gene: TRBJ1-5
clone size: -

CDR3 protein: CASSFLGQAFSGANVLTF
V gene: TRBV11-2
J gene: TRBJ2-6
clone size: once

CDR3 protein: CASSLVLIGQANYYGYTF
V gene: TRBV7-8
J gene: TRBJ1-2
clone size: -

CDR3 protein: CSARVSEQFF
V gene: TRBV20-1
J gene: TRBJ2-1
clone size: -